This T cell receptor (beta chain) was sequenced in a study of PD-L1 blockade in urothelial cancer (TCRdb year 2017). General notes on the study: All patients started therapy in about 2014 and received atezolizumab 1,200 mg intravenously every 3 weeks. About 90% of the roughly 29 patients were identified as males with urothelial cancer of bladder origin, and a prior smoking history was reported by 18 of 29 patients. Patients had an ECOG performance status of 0 or 1 and had received between 0 and 3 prior chemotherapy regimens. Blood samples were analyzed at two time points: 3 weeks after treatment start (second dose) and 6 weeks after treatment start. Blood samples yielded a median of around 150,000 T cells and more than 80,000 unique TCRs, with median clonality approximately 0.08. Somatic, immune and clinical correlates of response to PD-L1 blockade with atezolizumab in urothelial cancer were the focus of an exploratory multi-omic analysis. Pretreatment tumor samples, along with matched peripheral blood serially collected before and after atezolizumab treatment, were subjected to TCR sequencing. Progression-free survival longer than 6 months counted as durable clinical benefit, and TCR features were additionally tested against both progression-free and overall survival. In the same patients, whole exome sequencing and RNA sequencing of pretreatment tumors were performed in addition to TCR sequencing. Ten or so patients reached durable clinical benefit, while some 20 patients did not. Twenty-nine patients had pretreatment blood TCR-seq, 24 had at least one posttreatment blood collection, and 24 had tumor TCR-seq.

A cohort of 25 to 35 patients with locally advanced or metastatic urothelial carcinoma, treated at Memorial Sloan Kettering on a trial protocol, was included. Peripheral blood mononuclear cells were collected pretreatment and during treatment, at between 1 and 8 total time points per patient. The Qiagen DNeasy Blood extraction kit was used to purify genomic DNA from total PBMCs and tumor samples. PBMCs were collected pretreatment and during treatment, and were isolated and stored as previously described. CDR1 and CDR2 are read off the germline V gene as SGHRS and YFSETQ. Trimmed from V: 4 bases; trimmed from J: 1 base; junction bases lacking a gene match: 13. The CDR3 sequence holds 17 residues, the cysteine and phenylalanine included. The entry retains the CDR3 DNA only, 51 bases that are in frame from base 1. Each PCR received spiked-in synthetic TCR analog templates so that absolute template abundance could be estimated from read counts. TCRbeta CDR3 regions were amplified from genomic DNA with bias-controlled V and J gene primers using the immunoSEQ assay. Sequencing of rearranged TCRbeta segments was performed at approximately 20X coverage. The paper's data handling went like this. Sequencing errors were corrected by clustering, and CDR3s were annotated against IMGT so that V, D and J genes could be assigned. Only productive TCRbeta rearrangements were used in downstream analyses, excluding out-of-frame or stop-codon sequences. Clonality was calculated as one minus the Shannon entropy normalized by the log of the number of unique productive sequences. Fisher's exact test with Benjamini-Hochberg correction, using a cutoff of adjusted p below 0.01, was how clones that differed between time points or between blood and tumor were identified. The immuneACCESS repertoire file appears here via TCRdb, limited to in-frame rearrangements. These files lack a portion of the clones; in checked studies, under half of the deficit traces to unresolved V genes, and the cause of the others is not known. The DNA gave D and trimming, while V, J and clone size come from that table. The sample profile shows 80,000 to 130,000 clones; about 90% of them were found once. Clones ranked in the top ten supply approximately 0.88% of the sample.

Results and caveats for the whole study, not just this receptor: At 3 weeks after the start of treatment, tumor-associated TCR clones in peripheral blood had expanded more in patients with durable benefit (n ≈ 20, p = 0.022). Improved progression-free and overall survival was associated with having pretreatment peripheral blood TCR clonality below the median. Because of the small sample size (n of about 29) and the many exploratory analyses performed, the results are intended to be regarded as hypothesis-generating.

To note about this clone: Which antigen it targets is not known. Base qualities are not at hand, and no much larger clone is one base apart.

The source is a woman of 80 years or more with urothelial cancer. Here the sequenced sample was PBMCs, taken around atezolizumab (anti-PD-L1) treatment. The chain is made from TRBV5-1 and TRBJ1-2, and 7 bases in between align with TRBD1. The CDR3 here reads CASSPKGQTNRNYGYTF. Read as DNA, the sequence is TGCGCCAGCAGCCCAAAGGGACAGACTAACCGTAACTATGGCTACACCTTC. With the rest looked up from the reference TRBV5-1 and TRBJ1-2 genes rather than sequenced, the full variable domain is KAGVTQTPRYLIKTRGQQVTLSCSPISGHRSVSWYQQTPGQGLQFLFEYFSETQRNKGNFPGRFSGRQFSNSRSEMNVSTLELGDSALYLCASSPKGQTNRNYGYTFGSGTRLTVV.